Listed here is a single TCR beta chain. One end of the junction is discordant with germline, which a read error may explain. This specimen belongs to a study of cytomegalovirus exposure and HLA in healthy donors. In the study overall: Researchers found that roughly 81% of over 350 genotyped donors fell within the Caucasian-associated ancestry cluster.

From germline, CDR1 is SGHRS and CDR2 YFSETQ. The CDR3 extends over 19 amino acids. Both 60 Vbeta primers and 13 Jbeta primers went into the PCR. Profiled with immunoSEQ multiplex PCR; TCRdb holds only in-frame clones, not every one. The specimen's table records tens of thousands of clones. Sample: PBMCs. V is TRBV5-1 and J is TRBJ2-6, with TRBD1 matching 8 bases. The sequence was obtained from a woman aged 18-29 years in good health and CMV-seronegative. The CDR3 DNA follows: TGTCGACCCCGCGCGGTCCGGGACAGGATTAGTACTGGGGCCAACGTCCTGACTTTC. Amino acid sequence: CRPRAVRDRISTGANVLTF.